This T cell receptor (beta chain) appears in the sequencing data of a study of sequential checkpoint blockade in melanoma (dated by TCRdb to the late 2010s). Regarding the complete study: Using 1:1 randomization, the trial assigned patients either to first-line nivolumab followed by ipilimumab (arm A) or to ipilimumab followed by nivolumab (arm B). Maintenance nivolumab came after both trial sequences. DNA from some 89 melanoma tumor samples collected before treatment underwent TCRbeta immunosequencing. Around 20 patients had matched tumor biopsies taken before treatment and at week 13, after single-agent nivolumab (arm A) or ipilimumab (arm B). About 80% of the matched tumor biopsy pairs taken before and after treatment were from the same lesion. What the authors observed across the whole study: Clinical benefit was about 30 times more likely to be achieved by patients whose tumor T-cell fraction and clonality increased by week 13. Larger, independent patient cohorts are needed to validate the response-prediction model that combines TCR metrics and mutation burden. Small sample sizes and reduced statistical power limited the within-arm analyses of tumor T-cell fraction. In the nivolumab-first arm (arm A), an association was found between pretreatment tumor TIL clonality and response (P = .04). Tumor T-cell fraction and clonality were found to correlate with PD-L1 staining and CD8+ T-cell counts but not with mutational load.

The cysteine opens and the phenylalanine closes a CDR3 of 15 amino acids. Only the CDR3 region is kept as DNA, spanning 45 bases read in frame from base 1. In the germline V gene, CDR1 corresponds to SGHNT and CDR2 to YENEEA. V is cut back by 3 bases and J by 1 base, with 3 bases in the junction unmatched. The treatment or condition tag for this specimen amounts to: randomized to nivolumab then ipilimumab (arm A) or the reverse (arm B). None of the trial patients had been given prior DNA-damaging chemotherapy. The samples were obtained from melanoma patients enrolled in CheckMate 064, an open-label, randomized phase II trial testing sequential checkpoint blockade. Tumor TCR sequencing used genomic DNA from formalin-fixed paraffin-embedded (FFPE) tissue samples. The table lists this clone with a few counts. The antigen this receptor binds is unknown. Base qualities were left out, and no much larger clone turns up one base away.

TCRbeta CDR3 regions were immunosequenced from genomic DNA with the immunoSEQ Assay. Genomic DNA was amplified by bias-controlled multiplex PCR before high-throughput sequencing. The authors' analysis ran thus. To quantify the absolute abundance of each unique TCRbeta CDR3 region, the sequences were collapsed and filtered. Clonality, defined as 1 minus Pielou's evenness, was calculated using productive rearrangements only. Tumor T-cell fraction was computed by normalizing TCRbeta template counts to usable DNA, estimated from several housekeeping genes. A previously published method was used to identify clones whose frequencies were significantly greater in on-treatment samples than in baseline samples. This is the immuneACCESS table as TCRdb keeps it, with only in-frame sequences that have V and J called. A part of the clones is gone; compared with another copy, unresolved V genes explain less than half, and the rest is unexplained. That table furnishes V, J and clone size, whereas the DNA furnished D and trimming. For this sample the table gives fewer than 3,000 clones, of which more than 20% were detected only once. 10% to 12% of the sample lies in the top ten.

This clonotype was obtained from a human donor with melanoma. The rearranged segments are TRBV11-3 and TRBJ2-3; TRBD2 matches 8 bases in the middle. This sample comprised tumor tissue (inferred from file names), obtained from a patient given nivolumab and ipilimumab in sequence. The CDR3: CASSLGGLGTDTQYF. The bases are TGTGCCAGCAGCTTGGGGGGACTAGGCACAGATACGCAGTATTTT.